Listed here are 15 T cell receptor beta chains from one sample, sequenced in a study of monozygotic twins with inflammatory bowel disease. Reprocessing the 5' RACE reads, TCRdb reports a single entry for every CDR3 protein and omits DNA. In all, the sample yields about 380,000 distinct CDR3 sequences. Sequences were obtained from blood. Receptor source: a human donor with ulcerative colitis or Crohn's disease, or a healthy co-twin of an affected twin (not recorded which).

The chain carries TRBV7-9 and TRBJ1-2; TCRdb's assignment of TRBD1 cannot be checked, as there is no DNA. The germline gives CDR1 SEHNR, CDR2 FQNEAQ (reference sequence). The CDR3 loop spans 13 amino acids. The CDR3 sequence is CASSLGTDYGYTF.

This chain links TRBV7-2 with TRBJ2-7; the D gene TCRdb calls, TRBD2, cannot be checked with no DNA. The germline CDR1 and CDR2 sequences are SGHTA and FQGNSA. The CDR3 runs to 13 residues. CDR3 residues: CASSLDFLYEQYF.

The CDR3 region is CASSLGISGRLMNTEAFF. This rearrangement joins TRBV7-8 to TRBJ1-1. Per the germline V gene, CDR1 is SGHVS and CDR2 is FQNEAQ. This CDR3 spans 18 amino acids.

The V call is TRBV7-9, the J call TRBJ2-7; TCRdb lists TRBD2, though no DNA is available to test this call. The CDR3 covers 15 residues. Germline CDR1 and CDR2: SEHNR and FQNEAQ (reference sequence). CDR3 in amino acids: CASSFLAGDSYEQYF.

V usage is TRBV25-1 and J usage is TRBJ1-1. The CDR3 has 13 amino acids. Germline V gene lookup returns CDR1 MGHDK and CDR2 SYGVNS. CDR3 residues: CASRTQYGTEAFF.

The CDR3 is CASSLRQAINTEAFF. This sequence joins TRBV7-2 and TRBJ1-1; TCRdb selects TRBD1, and the lack of DNA leaves this call unchecked. This CDR3 has 15 residues. The germline gives CDR1 SGHTA, CDR2 FQGNSA.

V is TRBV4-3 and J is TRBJ2-2; TCRdb's D gene call, TRBD2, goes unchecked for lack of DNA. The germline gives CDR1 LGHNA, CDR2 YSLEER. This CDR3 contains 19 residues. This CDR3 reads CASSQDFGGLAGPTGELFF.

The chain employs TRBV5-1 and TRBJ2-5; TCRdb designates TRBD2, a call that cannot be tested without DNA. CDR1 and CDR2 (germline): SGHRS, YFSETQ. CDR3 length equals 18 residues. The CDR3 sequence: CASSLSGGPYGDQETQYF.

The chain couples TRBV4-1 to TRBJ2-7; TCRdb designates TRBD2, a call that cannot be tested without DNA. The germline V gene has CDR1 MGHRA and CDR2 YSYEKL. This CDR3 comprises 16 residues. The CDR3: CASSQVYTSGGNEQYF.

The gene calls are TRBV5-1 and TRBJ1-1; absent DNA, TCRdb's TRBD1 call cannot be checked. CDR1 and CDR2 from the germline V gene are SGHRS and YFSETQ. The CDR3 runs to 16 residues. Here the CDR3 reads CASTNREGGRNTEAFF.

The genes are TRBV7-7 and TRBJ2-1; TCRdb names TRBD1, which stays unverified in the absence of DNA. CDR3 size: 17 residues. Germline V lookup: CDR1 SSHAT, CDR2 FNYEAQ (reference sequence). CDR3 in amino acids: CASSGVVAGSGENEQFF. The variable domain in full, completed from reference TRBV7-7 and TRBJ2-1, reads GAGVSQSPRYKVTKRGQDVTLRCDPISSHATLYWYQQALGQGPEFLTYFNYEAQPDKSGLPSDRFSAERPEGSISTLTIQRTEQRDSAMYRCASSGVVAGSGENEQFFGPGTRLTVL.

The chain carries TRBV5-1 and TRBJ1-4; TCRdb outputs TRBD1, but without DNA this stays unchecked. Germline lookup yields CDR1 SGHRS and CDR2 YFSETQ. The CDR3 runs 15 residues. The CDR3 here is CASSLPGGTDEKLFF.

This sequence joins TRBV4-1 and TRBJ2-7; the D gene TCRdb calls, TRBD1, cannot be checked with no DNA. Germline CDR1 and CDR2: MGHRA and YSYEKL. The CDR3 length is 16 residues. CDR3 in amino acids: CASSQDPGAPYYEQYF.

The chain uses TRBV20-1 and TRBJ1-2. Germline CDR1 and CDR2: DFQATT and SNEGSKA (reference sequence). CDR3 length: 14 residues. The CDR3 reads CSARSMDQARGYTF.

J is TRBJ2-7 and V is TRBV7-3; checking the TCRdb D call of TRBD1 is not possible without DNA. The CDR3 runs 15 residues. Germline CDR1 and CDR2: SGHTA and FQGTGA. CDR3: CASSKLGQGVDEQYF.